Shown below are 17 T cell receptor beta chains from a single sample sequenced in a study of shared clonotypes between healthy human individuals. The data were produced by immunoSEQ multiplex PCR, yet TCRdb's version contains in-frame clones alone and is incomplete. This table holds about 1 million clones, about 70% found once. The specimen sequenced was memory CD4+ T cells sorted from blood. Subset here: CD45RA-negative fraction. Receptors originate from a man between 18 and 29 years old in good health.

The chain links TRBV19 to TRBJ2-1; 11 nucleotides match TRBD2. The CDR3 sequence is 15 residues long. CDR1 is LNHDA and CDR2 is SQIVND in the germline V gene (reference sequence). V dropped 5 bases and J dropped 8; count of bases not matched to a gene: 8. The DNA of the CDR3 is TGTGCCAGTAGTGGTACTAGCGGGAGTAGAGATGAGCAGTTCTTC. Protein: CASSGTSGSRDEQFF.

The V gene is TRBV27, the J gene TRBJ2-7, with no clear D. Germline V gene lookup returns CDR1 MNHEY and CDR2 SMNVEV (reference sequence). The CDR3 sequence is 13 residues long. The V end was cut by 2 bases, the J end by 3 bases, with 8 bases between. DNA for the CDR3: TGTGCCAGCAGTTTAACAAAACTCTACGAGCAGTACTTC. Translated, it gives CASSLTKLYEQYF.

The J gene is TRBJ2-1, the V gene TRBV6-1; a possible D gene is TRBD1 (5 bases). Germline-derived CDR1 and CDR2 are MNHNS and SASEGT. This CDR3 spans 15 amino acids. Trimming cost V 5 bases and J 4 bases, with 15 bases left between them. CDR3 in amino acids: CASSTRSDSYNEQFF. The CDR3 DNA is TGTGCCAGCAGTACACGTTCCGACAGTTACAATGAGCAGTTCTTC.

CDR3 sequence: CASRLGTGSTDTQYF. CDR3 DNA sequence: TGTGCCAGCAGACTAGGAACGGGAAGCACAGATACGCAGTATTTT. The chain employs TRBV7-9 and TRBJ2-3, with D perhaps TRBD2 (5 bases). The CDR3 totals 15 residues. Trimming stripped 6 bases from V and 0 bases from J, with 13 bases between. The germline CDR1 and CDR2 sequences are SEHNR and FQNEAQ (reference sequence). The entire variable domain, with the rest obtained from reference TRBV7-9 and TRBJ2-3, is as follows: DTGVSQNPRHKITKRGQNVTFRCDPISEHNRLYWYRQTLGQGPEFLTYFQNEAQLEKSRLLSDRFSAERPKGSFSTLEIQRTEQGDSAMYLCASRLGTGSTDTQYFGPGTRLTVL.

This chain connects TRBV19 to TRBJ1-2, with no clear D. This CDR3 is built from 13 residues. Germline assignment: CDR1 LNHDA and CDR2 SQIVND (reference sequence). Trimming pared 5 bases from V and 6 bases from J, leaving 13 bases between. Written as DNA, the CDR3 is TGTGCCAGTAGTCCCTTCGTTTATGATGGCTACACCTTC. Its protein product is CASSPFVYDGYTF.

V is TRBV6-6 and J is TRBJ2-7; 8 bases line up with TRBD1. CDR1 is MNHNY and CDR2 is SVGAGI in the germline V gene (reference sequence). The ends lost 4 bases at V and 6 bases at J; junction bases unmatched: 8. CDR3 length: 14 residues. CDR3 in amino acids: CASSLDRDRREQYF. In nucleotides, the CDR3 is TGTGCCAGCAGTTTGGACAGGGATCGGCGCGAGCAGTACTTC.

Ten or more counts support this clone. The chain couples TRBV28 to TRBJ1-3, with D unresolved. CDR1 is MDHEN, CDR2 SYDVKM, per germline. The CDR3 loop spans 14 amino acids. V dropped 3 bases and J dropped 0 bases, with 6 bases sitting between them. This CDR3 is CASSFPTSGNTIYF. The CDR3 DNA follows: TGTGCCAGCAGTTTCCCCACCTCTGGAAACACCATATATTTT.

The rearrangement links TRBV7-8 to TRBJ2-7; tentative D call: TRBD1 (5 bases). The CDR3 totals 12 residues. Germline loops: CDR1 SGHVS, CDR2 FQNEAQ. The germline V and J ends were trimmed by 5 bases and 4 bases, with 9 bases remaining between them. The CDR3 coding sequence is TGTGCCAGCAGCCCCAGGGTTTACGAGCAGTACTTC. It specifies CASSPRVYEQYF.

Turning to this clone: A far larger clone is off by one base, so a read error is likely. Other nucleotide sequences from this sample produce the same CDR3. The rearrangement links TRBV18 to TRBJ2-3, with TRBD2 identical over 7 bases. CDR1 and CDR2 (germline): KGHSH, LQKENI. CDR3 length equals 18 residues. With V trimmed by 3 bases and J by 1 base, 13 bases remained unmatched. The CDR3 DNA is TGTGCCAGCTCACCGCTCCCTCTTTTGGGAGGGGGCACAGATACGCAGTATTTT. Translated: CASSPLPLLGGGTDTQYF.

The chain links TRBV5-8 to TRBJ2-3; a weak D match, TRBD1 (5 bases). The CDR3 totals 15 residues. CDR1 is SGHTS, CDR2 YDEGEE, per germline. Trimming took off 0 bases at V and 2 bases at J, with 10 bases between the two ends. The CDR3 DNA is TGTGCCAGCAGCTTGGGGCAGGGTGACACAGATACGCAGTATTTT. Translated: CASSLGQGDTDTQYF.

The chain links TRBV10-1 to TRBJ1-6, with D hard to call. Trimming shortened V by 5 bases and J by 9 bases, and 8 bases separated the two germline ends. This CDR3 comprises 12 residues. From germline, CDR1 is WNHNN and CDR2 SYGVQD (reference sequence). CDR3: CASSRAGSPLHF. CDR3 bases: TGCGCCAGCAGTCGGGCCGGTTCACCCCTCCACTTT.

Concerning this clone itself: Other DNA sequences of this sample code for an identical CDR3. This chain links TRBV5-1 with TRBJ1-4; D is unresolved. The CDR3 is 14 amino acids. The germline V gene encodes CDR1 SGHRS and CDR2 YFSETQ. V was clipped by 0 bases and J by 3 bases, with 6 bases between them. CDR3 protein: CASSLGGANEKLFF. Here the CDR3 DNA reads TGCGCCAGCAGCTTGGGTGGTGCTAATGAAAAACTGTTTTTT.

The chain uses TRBV5-1 and TRBJ2-2; 10 bases map to TRBD1. This CDR3 contains 15 residues. Germline trimming cut 3 bases from V and 3 bases from J; bases unmatched to any gene: 2. Germline V CDR1 and CDR2: SGHRS, YFSETQ. Here the CDR3 reads CASSSGTGDTGELFF. In DNA form, the CDR3 reads TGCGCCAGCAGCTCGGGGACAGGGGACACCGGGGAGCTGTTTTTT.

This clone was counted many times. V usage is TRBV29-1 and J usage is TRBJ1-2, with no clear D. Germline CDR1 SQVTM, CDR2 ANQGSEA. The CDR3 has 10 amino acids. V lost 1 base and J lost 9, with 6 bases in between. The CDR3 reads CSVEVGSYTF. The CDR3 DNA is TGCAGCGTTGAAGTGGGCAGCTACACCTTC. Full variable domain (missing parts from reference TRBV29-1 and TRBJ1-2): SAVISQKPSRDICQRGTSLTIQCQVDSQVTMMFWYRQQPGQSLTLIATANQGSEATYESGFVIDKFPISRPNLTFSTLTVSNMSPEDSSIYLCSVEVGSYTFGSGTRLTVV.

The rearrangement links TRBV5-1 to TRBJ1-2; no clear D gene. The CDR3 is 13 residues long. Germline V gives CDR1 SGHRS, CDR2 YFSETQ. V lost 3 bases and J 3 bases, leaving 9 bases between the germline ends. The CDR3 reads CASSSDGYYGYTF. The CDR3 DNA reads TGCGCCAGCAGCTCAGACGGATACTATGGCTACACCTTC.

The chain recombines TRBV15 with TRBJ2-7; D assignment may be TRBD1 or TRBD2 (6 bases each). Trimming stripped 0 bases from V and 3 bases from J, with 15 bases between. Germline-derived CDR1 and CDR2 are LNHNV and YYDKDF (reference sequence). This CDR3 comprises 16 residues. The CDR3: CATSRDGGQAYYEQYF. CDR3 in DNA: TGTGCCACCAGCAGAGATGGGGGGCAGGCCTACTACGAGCAGTACTTC.

This clone was recorded once. The rearrangement uses TRBV6-4 and TRBJ2-3; a possible D gene is TRBD2 (6 bases). The germline V and J ends were trimmed by 6 bases and 0 bases, with 16 bases remaining between them. The CDR3 is 16 amino acids. Germline V gene sequence: CDR1 MRHNA, CDR2 SNTAGT. The CDR3 DNA reads as TGTGCCAGCAGGCCCCATCGGGGGACTAGCACAGATACGCAGTATTTT. Translated: CASRPHRGTSTDTQYF.